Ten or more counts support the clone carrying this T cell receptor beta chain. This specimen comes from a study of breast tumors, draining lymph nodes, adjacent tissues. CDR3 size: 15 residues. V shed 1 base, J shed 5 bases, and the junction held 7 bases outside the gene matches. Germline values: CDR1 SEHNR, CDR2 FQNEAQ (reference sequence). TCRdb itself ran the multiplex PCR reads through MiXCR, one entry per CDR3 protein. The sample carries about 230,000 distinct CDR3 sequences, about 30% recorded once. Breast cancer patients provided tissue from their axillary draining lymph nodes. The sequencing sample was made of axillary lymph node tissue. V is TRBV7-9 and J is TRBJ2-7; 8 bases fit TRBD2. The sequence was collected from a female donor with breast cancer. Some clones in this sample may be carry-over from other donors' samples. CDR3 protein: CASSLGGSGGDEQYF. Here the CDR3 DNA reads TGTGCCAGCAGCTTAGGTGGCTCCGGGGGGGACGAGCAGTACTTC.